The 12 T cell receptor beta chains in this list originate from one sample, sequenced in a study of read filtering for tumor transcriptome and immune sequencing. Molecular barcoded adaptors covering alpha/delta and beta/gamma chains were used on 400 to 450 ng RNA. TCRdb re-called the reads with MiXCR, one entry per CDR3 protein. The top ten clones hold roughly 10% of a sample with 75,000 to 95,000 distinct CDR3 sequences, around a fifth of them seen once. The specimen sequenced was a population of CD138-negative cells sorted from bone marrow. The receptors come from a donor older than 35 with multiple myeloma.

This clonotype was detected many times. The chain carries TRBV20-1 and TRBJ2-1; TRBD2 matches at 7 bases. The junction had 9 bases not matched to a gene; V was cut back by 2 bases and J by 8 bases. CDR3 length: 14 residues. Germline CDR1 DFQATT, CDR2 SNEGSKA (reference sequence). The CDR3 sequence is CSARKIAGGHEQFF. As DNA, the CDR3 is TGCAGTGCTAGAAAAATAGCGGGCGGGCATGAGCAGTTCTTC.

Notes on this clonotype: An end of the junction differs from the germline gene, which may be a read error. The chain employs TRBV6-2 or TRBV6-3 and TRBJ1-5; the D is unclear. CDR3 length: 14 residues. The germline V gene has CDR1 MNHEY and CDR2 SVGEGT. CDR3 protein: CVSSYLPGSQPQHF. The CDR3 nucleotides are TGTGTCAGCAGTTACCTCCCGGGAAGTCAGCCCCAGCATTTT.

This clonotype showed up many times. V gene TRBV20-1 combines with J gene TRBJ2-2; maybe TRBD1 (7 bases). With 2 bases removed from V and 10 bases from J, the gap between germline ends came to 23 bases. The CDR3 is 16 amino acids. Germline lookup yields CDR1 DFQATT and CDR2 SNEGSKA (reference sequence). The CDR3 is CSARPPPGGQVEELFF. CDR3 DNA sequence: TGCAGTGCTAGACCCCCTCCAGGGGGGCAGGTGGAGGAGCTGTTTTTT.

The sample holds one count of this clonotype. The V gene is TRBV5-1, the J gene TRBJ2-2; no clear D. V gave up 0 bases and J gave up 5 bases, with 5 bases separating them. The CDR3 extends over 13 amino acids. Germline loops: CDR1 SGHRS, CDR2 YFSETQ. CDR3 sequence: CASSLVATGELFF. For the CDR3, the DNA is TGCGCCAGCAGCTTGGTGGCGACCGGGGAGCTGTTTTTT. Full variable domain (missing parts from reference TRBV5-1 and TRBJ2-2): KAGVTQTPRYLIKTRGQQVTLSCSPISGHRSVSWYQQTPGQGLQFLFEYFSETQRNKGNFPGRFSGRQFSNSRSEMNVSTLELGDSALYLCASSLVATGELFFGEGSRLTVL.

For this clonotype: It may be a read error: a sequence one base away is much more abundant. The CDR3 DNA is TGTGCCAGCAAGTTAGGGGGTCGCGGGGAGCTGCTTTTT. It codes for CASKLGGRGELLF. The J gene is TRBJ2-2, the V gene TRBV2, with D possibly called TRBD1 or TRBD2 (6 bases each). Per the germline V gene, CDR1 is SNHLY and CDR2 is FYNNEI. This CDR3 has 13 amino acids.

To note about this clonotype: Here the CDR3 omits its conserved ending phenylalanine or tryptophan, so a read error is the likely source. The chain employs TRBV6-1 and TRBJ1-5; TRBD1 matches at 7 bases. The V gene's germline CDR1 is MNHNS and CDR2 SASEGT. This CDR3 is built from 15 residues. The CDR3 reads CASSQNRGDSQLQHS. The DNA of the CDR3 is TGTGCCAGCAGTCAAAACAGGGGAGATAGTCAGCTCCAGCATTCT.

This clonotype has at least ten counts. This chain connects TRBV5-1 to TRBJ2-7; D not resolved. The CDR3 sequence is 13 residues long. CDR1 and CDR2 (germline): SGHRS, YFSETQ. The germline V and J ends were trimmed by 2 bases and 3 bases, with 9 bases remaining between them. The CDR3 DNA follows: TGCGCCAGCAGCTTCCACAGAGACTACGAGCAGTACTTC. It specifies CASSFHRDYEQYF.

Remarks on this clonotype: Being one base from a much bigger clone, this may be a read error. The chain employs TRBV30 and TRBJ1-4; a possible D gene is TRBD1 (6 bases). CDR1 and CDR2 (germline): GTSNPN, SVGIG (reference sequence). Deletions cut 4 bases from V and 3 bases from J, with 15 bases between. The CDR3 is 15 amino acids. The CDR3 DNA follows: TGTGCCTGGATTGTACAGGGTCAGGCTAATGAAAAACTGTTTTTT. As protein: CAWIVQGQANEKLFF.

On this clonotype: A much larger clonotype is one base distant, so this may be a read error. This chain joins TRBV9 and TRBJ2-2; 9 positions match TRBD2. The V segment lost 3 bases and the J segment 4 bases; nucleotides outside the gene matches: 4. This CDR3 region has 15 residues. Germline lookup yields CDR1 SGDLS and CDR2 YYNGEE. CDR3 amino acids: CASSEGGGATGELFF. The DNA for the CDR3 is TGTGCCAGCAGCGAAGGCGGGGGGGCCACCGGGGAGCTGTTTTTT.

In this sample, this clonotype turned up many times. The CDR3 is CASSLNLETQYF. As DNA, the CDR3 is TGTGCCAGCAGCTTAAATCTTGAGACCCAGTACTTC. V gene TRBV7-9 combines with J gene TRBJ2-5; D not resolved. The CDR3 runs to 12 residues. The germline V and J ends were trimmed by 2 bases and 5 bases, with 6 bases remaining between them. Germline V lookup: CDR1 SEHNR, CDR2 FQNEAQ (reference sequence).

The chain links TRBV6-4 to TRBJ2-3, with TRBD1 matching 8 bases. The end of the DNA fits TRBJ1-5 better, so the J call may be wrong. CDR3 length equals 13 residues. Germline V lookup: CDR1 MRHNA, CDR2 SNTAGT. CDR3 protein: CASIRGQLNTQHF. For the CDR3, the DNA is TGTGCCAGCATCAGGGGGCAGCTAAATACGCAGCATTTT.

This clonotype was observed many times. This rearrangement joins TRBV19 to TRBJ2-1; maybe TRBD2 (7 bases). Germline V gene data show CDR1 as LNHDA and CDR2 as SQIVND (reference sequence). The CDR3 totals 12 residues. The ends were cut back, 8 bases at V and 8 bases at J, with 13 bases in the middle. CDR3 residues: CASSGGPHEQFF. DNA of the CDR3: TGTGCCAGTTCGGGGGGCCCCCATGAGCAGTTCTTC.